This is a list of T cell receptor beta chains from one sample in a study of T-cell reconstitution after alpha-beta-depleted transplantation in children. MiXCR, applied by TCRdb to the PCR reads, yields one record per CDR3 protein. The sample shows about 600,000 distinct CDR3 sequences, 20% to 25% of them seen only once. Sequenced material: PBMCs, mostly from graft donor cells, taken 360 days after TCRalphabeta/CD19-depleted stem cell transplant. The receptors originated from a boy in the first two years of life who had a stem cell transplant for acute myeloid leukemia, so the T cells may come from the graft donor. Each CDR3 is given with its conserved first and last residue. The order of the fields is J gene, clone size, V gene, CDR3 protein. Clone size is not always given. Where it is, it says once, few, many or a class for expanded clones.

j_call: TRBJ2-5
clone_size: few
v_call: TRBV28
cdr3_aa: CASRGAVNGGAARTQYF

j_call: TRBJ2-3
clone_size: once
v_call: TRBV6-1
cdr3_aa: CASSRHGRRELSTDTQYF

j_call: TRBJ2-3
clone_size: -
v_call: TRBV7-2
cdr3_aa: CASSLALGVWPSYTQYF

j_call: TRBJ2-1
clone_size: many
v_call: TRBV14
cdr3_aa: CASRQGGLAGPPYNEQFF

j_call: TRBJ2-1
clone_size: few
v_call: TRBV24-1
cdr3_aa: CATSDSVRGGGGGVNEQFF

j_call: TRBJ2-1
clone_size: many
v_call: TRBV12-3/TRBV12-4
cdr3_aa: CASRGTGQHEQFF

j_call: TRBJ2-5
clone_size: -
v_call: TRBV10-1
cdr3_aa: CASSGGRGMQETQYF

j_call: TRBJ1-2
clone_size: many
v_call: TRBV7-2
cdr3_aa: CASRFPGGADGYTF

j_call: TRBJ2-2
clone_size: -
v_call: TRBV6-2/TRBV6-3
cdr3_aa: CASSYPLRDTGELFF

j_call: TRBJ2-7
clone_size: many
v_call: TRBV5-1
cdr3_aa: CASSAGGQGVTYEQYF

j_call: TRBJ2-1
clone_size: many
v_call: TRBV29-1
cdr3_aa: CSVVSGAFNRLQWNEQFF

j_call: TRBJ2-7
clone_size: -
v_call: TRBV11-2
cdr3_aa: CASSSFSVGASGVEQYF

j_call: TRBJ1-5
clone_size: -
v_call: TRBV6-5
cdr3_aa: CASSSTGSGNQPQHF

j_call: TRBJ2-1
clone_size: many
v_call: TRBV7-8
cdr3_aa: CASSLISGQVYNEQFF

j_call: TRBJ2-3
clone_size: -
v_call: TRBV7-3
cdr3_aa: CASSQGRGRRDTQYF

j_call: TRBJ2-7
clone_size: many
v_call: TRBV20-1
cdr3_aa: CSATGTGFVSYEQYF

j_call: TRBJ2-1
clone_size: -
v_call: TRBV2
cdr3_aa: CASRDSGGAYNEQFF

j_call: TRBJ2-7
clone_size: -
v_call: TRBV7-6
cdr3_aa: CASSSYSSYEQYF

j_call: TRBJ2-5
clone_size: many
v_call: TRBV7-9
cdr3_aa: CASDPVETQYF

j_call: TRBJ2-3
clone_size: -
v_call: TRBV7-9
cdr3_aa: CASSSRVGNADTQYF

j_call: TRBJ1-2
clone_size: -
v_call: TRBV7-2
cdr3_aa: CASSLVVGAGYGYTF

j_call: TRBJ2-6
clone_size: many
v_call: TRBV27
cdr3_aa: CASSSGTGISGANVLTF

j_call: TRBJ2-1
clone_size: -
v_call: TRBV5-1
cdr3_aa: CASSLDGGTYNEQFF

j_call: TRBJ2-5
clone_size: -
v_call: TRBV28
cdr3_aa: CASSATWGNQETQYF

j_call: TRBJ2-2
clone_size: many
v_call: TRBV5-6
cdr3_aa: CASSLTSGELFF

j_call: TRBJ2-1
clone_size: few
v_call: TRBV9
cdr3_aa: CASSAGGEYNEQFF

j_call: TRBJ2-7
clone_size: few
v_call: TRBV12-3/TRBV12-4
cdr3_aa: CASAVGGAIGSYEQYF

j_call: TRBJ2-3
clone_size: few
v_call: TRBV20-1
cdr3_aa: CSADYVDTQYF

j_call: TRBJ2-5
clone_size: many
v_call: TRBV12-3/TRBV12-4
cdr3_aa: CASSLGIWETQYF

j_call: TRBJ1-5
clone_size: few
v_call: TRBV20-1
cdr3_aa: CSARDLDRGQPQHF

j_call: TRBJ2-7
clone_size: many
v_call: TRBV29-1
cdr3_aa: CSVGRRDEQYF

j_call: TRBJ2-1
clone_size: -
v_call: TRBV20-1
cdr3_aa: CSAFSYRDESYNEQFF

j_call: TRBJ2-5
clone_size: -
v_call: TRBV10-2
cdr3_aa: CASSAGYIGETQYF

j_call: TRBJ1-5
clone_size: -
v_call: TRBV20-1
cdr3_aa: CSARSGKAPQHF

j_call: TRBJ2-1
clone_size: -
v_call: TRBV6-1
cdr3_aa: CASSELAGGDNEQFF

j_call: TRBJ1-2
clone_size: few
v_call: TRBV5-1
cdr3_aa: CASSWVQGGAENGYTF

j_call: TRBJ1-1
clone_size: -
v_call: TRBV20-1
cdr3_aa: CSVFRSMMRGRIVNTEAFF

j_call: TRBJ2-5
clone_size: many
v_call: TRBV21-1
cdr3_aa: CASSKKTEKTQYF

j_call: TRBJ2-7
clone_size: -
v_call: TRBV19
cdr3_aa: CASSIDRGSPYEQYF